Listed below are T cell receptor beta chains from one sample, sequenced in a study of shared clonotypes between healthy human individuals. Method: immunoSEQ multiplex PCR; TCRdb's copy keeps in-frame clones and lacks some. The table shows about 2.1 million clones, with around 93% occurring only once. The specimen was naive CD8+ T cells from PBMCs. These receptors originate from a man between 18 and 29 years old in good health. Some clones in this sample may be carry-over from other donors' samples. The CDR3 runs from the conserved cysteine through the conserved F or W. Each record gives: D gene, V gene, clone size, J gene, CDR3 DNA, CDR3 protein. D genes are given only for firm matches. The listing skips clone size in some rows; elsewhere it reads once, few, many or a size class.

>NA|TRBV5-6|once|TRBJ2-7
TGTGCCAGCAGCTTGCAGGCAGGCCCCCACGAGCAGTACTTC
CASSLQAGPHEQYF
>NA|TRBV29-1|NA|TRBJ1-1
TGCAGCGTTGAAGGGGTCCCTTCTGCGGGCACTGAAGCTTTCTTT
CSVEGVPSAGTEAFF
>TRBD2|TRBV9|NA|TRBJ2-1
TGTGCCAGCAGCGTAGGGCTGCTAGCGGGAAGGTATGAGCAGTTCTTC
CASSVGLLAGRYEQFF
>TRBD2|TRBV27|NA|TRBJ2-7
TGTGCCAGCAGACCGGGACTAGCGGGCTACGAGCAGTACTTC
CASRPGLAGYEQYF
>NA|TRBV6-5|once|TRBJ2-7
TGTGCCAGCAGTTACATGTGGGGTGGGGCCGGCTACGAGCAGTACTTC
CASSYMWGGAGYEQYF
>NA|TRBV10-2|NA|TRBJ2-7
TGCGCCAGCAGTGAGTCGGGCAGGGCAGGGTACGAGCAGTACTTC
CASSESGRAGYEQYF
>NA|TRBV27|NA|TRBJ2-1
TGTGCCAGCAGTCCCTCGGTTGGGGAGTCCCACAATGAGCAGTTCTTC
CASSPSVGESHNEQFF
>NA|TRBV4-1|NA|TRBJ2-4
TGCGCCAGCAGCCAAGGCCAGGGAATCTTAAAAAACATTCAGTACTTC
CASSQGQGILKNIQYF
>NA|TRBV19|few|TRBJ2-7
TGTGCCAGTAGTGTCCGGGACGGCTCCTACGAGCAGTACTTC
CASSVRDGSYEQYF
>TRBD2|TRBV18|NA|TRBJ2-7
TGTGCCAGCTCACCGACTAGCCGCGACTCCTACGAGCAGTACTTC
CASSPTSRDSYEQYF
>TRBD1|TRBV19|NA|TRBJ2-1
TGTGCCAGTAGTATACCGGGACAGGGTCTATACAATGAGCAGTTCTTC
CASSIPGQGLYNEQFF
>TRBD2|TRBV27|NA|TRBJ2-1
TGTGCCAGCAAAGCAGGAGGACTAGCGCTCTACAATGAGCAGTTCTTC
CASKAGGLALYNEQFF
>TRBD2|TRBV11-2|NA|TRBJ2-1
TGTGCCAGCAGCTTAGTGTCTAGCGGGAGGTACAATGAGCAGTTCTTC
CASSLVSSGRYNEQFF
>TRBD2|TRBV7-9|NA|TRBJ2-7
TGTGCCAGCAACCGGGAGGGACGCGAGCAGTACTTC
CASNREGREQYF
>TRBD2|TRBV27|NA|TRBJ2-3
TGTGCCAGCAGTCCTTGGGGACTAGCCGCAGATACGCAGTATTTT
CASSPWGLAADTQYF
>NA|TRBV9|NA|TRBJ2-5
TGTGCCAGCAGCGCGGGAGGGGGCTCGTTAGAGACCCAGTACTTC
CASSAGGGSLETQYF
>TRBD2|TRBV4-1|once|TRBJ2-3
TGCGCCAGCAGCCAAGACTCACTAGCGGGAGTGAAAGATACGCAGTATTTT
CASSQDSLAGVKDTQYF
>NA|TRBV28|NA|TRBJ2-1
TGTGCCAGCAGTGGGCGGGTGACCGGTGAGAATGAGCAGTTCTTC
CASSGRVTGENEQFF
>TRBD1|TRBV7-9|once|TRBJ2-3
TGTGCCAGCAGGGGACCGGGACAGATGACTAGCACAGATACGCAGTATTTT
CASRGPGQMTSTDTQYF
>TRBD1|TRBV7-9|NA|TRBJ1-2
TGTGCCAGCAAGGGACAGTACTATGGCTACACCTTC
CASKGQYYGYTF
>TRBD2|TRBV4-2|NA|TRBJ2-1
TGTGCCAGCAGCCAAGATTGGACTAGCGGGGTGAATGAGCAGTTCTTC
CASSQDWTSGVNEQFF
>NA|TRBV28|NA|TRBJ2-3
TGTGCCAGTTCCGGGACTCCCACAGATACGCAGTATTTT
CASSGTPTDTQYF
>NA|TRBV27|NA|TRBJ1-1
TGTGCCAGCAGTTTGTGGGGGAGTGGGGCTGAAGCTTTCTTT
CASSLWGSGAEAFF
>TRBD1|TRBV7-3|NA|TRBJ1-5
TGTGCCAGCAGCTCCCGATCGGACAGGGACCCTTATCAGCCCCAGCATTTT
CASSSRSDRDPYQPQHF
>NA|TRBV13|NA|TRBJ1-2
TGTGCCAGCAGCTTAAGGACAGCCGTCTATGGCTACACCTTC
CASSLRTAVYGYTF
>TRBD1|TRBV7-9|few|TRBJ1-5
TGTGCCAGCAGCTTAGATACAGGGGGCAGGAGCAATCAGCCCCAGCATTTT
CASSLDTGGRSNQPQHF
>NA|TRBV7-9|NA|TRBJ2-1
TGTGCCAGCAGCTTAGGGGCAGACCCCTACAATGAGCAGTTCTTC
CASSLGADPYNEQFF
>NA|TRBV6-5|NA|TRBJ2-7
TGTGCCAGCAGTCCCAGTGGCGGCTACTACGAGCAGTACTTC
CASSPSGGYYEQYF
>NA|TRBV9|once|TRBJ2-1
TGTGCCAGCAGCGTAGACAGACTCTCGGGCAATGAGCAGTTCTTC
CASSVDRLSGNEQFF
>NA|TRBV2|NA|TRBJ1-2
TGTGCCACCCAGGACCTTACCGGGACCAACTACACCTTC
CATQDLTGTNYTF
>NA|TRBV2|NA|TRBJ1-1
TGTGCCAGCAGCGAGGGAAGGGTGTCAGCCCCGGGACCGAACACTGAAGCTTTCTTT
CASSEGRVSAPGPNTEAFF
>TRBD2|TRBV2|once|TRBJ2-7
TGTGCCAGCAGTTCGCTCCGGGAGGATGCCCCCTACGAGCAGTACTTC
CASSSLREDAPYEQYF